This is a list of T cell receptor beta chains from one sample in a study of Ad26.COV2.S vaccination and SARS-CoV-2 variants. Generated by immunoSEQ multiplex PCR, the TCRdb table keeps only in-frame clones and is missing some. The sample includes approximately 300,000 clones, 85% seen only once; the top ten take 2% to 2.5%. Sample: peripheral blood, taken in a trial of Ad26.COV2.S vaccine versus placebo. Every receptor here comes from a person aged 18-65 years who received the Ad26.COV2.S COVID-19 vaccine or a placebo. CDR3s leave out the opening cysteine and the closing phenylalanine or tryptophan.

TRBV2 11 ASQRVELTEAF
TRBV5-6 11 ASSSEQGYGYT
TRBV5-8 12 ASRQGLRNTEAF
TRBV6-5 13 ASSYTSGTGREQF
TRBV29-1 11 SVRAGSNQPQH
TRBV4-2 13 ASSQPDRGHEKLF
TRBV6-6 12 ASSRSTGRETQY
TRBV28 11 ASSLGTDEGYT
TRBV29-1 11 SEDRNSYNEQF
TRBV4-2 11 ASSQDRAYGYT
TRBV28 12 ASCTGGLQETQY
TRBV5-1 13 ASSSGWNSTDTQY
TRBV20-1 11 SASVQGIRLAF
TRBV5-1 14 ASVPSGGQGTYEQY
TRBV12-3/TRBV12-4 10 ASRSSGNTIY
TRBV11-1 10 ASSFRNTEAF